The rows below give T cell receptor beta chains drawn from one sample of a study of T cells in Graves' hyperthyroidism and ophthalmopathy. TCRdb processed the multiplex PCR reads anew with MiXCR; each CDR3 protein has one entry. Among hundreds of thousands of distinct CDR3 sequences listed, approximately 15% were seen once. The sequenced sample consisted of blood. Source of these receptors: a woman between 18 and 30 years old with Graves' hyperthyroidism. CDR3s include the opening cysteine and the closing phenylalanine or tryptophan. The order of the fields is CDR3 protein, CDR3 DNA, CDR3 length, J gene, clone size, D gene, V gene. The D gene is left open where the match is weak. A row's size may be missing; if present it is once, few, many or a size class.

CDR3 protein: CASSLVGLDRFYTEAFF
CDR3 DNA: TGCGCCAGCAGCTTGGTGGGGCTCGACAGGTTTTACACTGAAGCTTTCTTT
CDR3 length: 17
J gene: TRBJ1-1
clone size: -
D gene: -
V gene: TRBV5-1

CDR3 protein: CSARPLGGGPIEQFF
CDR3 DNA: TGCAGTGCTAGGCCCCTTGGGGGAGGGCCAATTGAGCAGTTCTTC
CDR3 length: 15
J gene: TRBJ2-1
clone size: few
D gene: TRBD2
V gene: TRBV20-1

CDR3 protein: CASSQGRREAKNIQYF
CDR3 DNA: TGTGCCAGCAGCCAAGGTCGGCGGGAGGCCAAAAACATTCAGTACTTC
CDR3 length: 16
J gene: TRBJ2-4
clone size: many
D gene: TRBD2
V gene: TRBV16

CDR3 protein: CASSIRPGVSEAFF
CDR3 DNA: TGTGCCAGTAGTATCCGGCCAGGGGTCAGTGAAGCTTTCTTT
CDR3 length: 14
J gene: TRBJ1-1
clone size: many
D gene: -
V gene: TRBV19

CDR3 protein: CASAVLAGAGNEQYF
CDR3 DNA: TGTGCCAGCGCCGTTCTAGCGGGAGCTGGCAACGAGCAGTACTTC
CDR3 length: 15
J gene: TRBJ2-7
clone size: many
D gene: TRBD2
V gene: TRBV2

CDR3 protein: CASSVQGPARGHTF
CDR3 DNA: TGCGCCAGCAGCGTTCAAGGCCCCGCTAGAGGCCACACCTTC
CDR3 length: 14
J gene: TRBJ1-2
clone size: -
D gene: -
V gene: TRBV5-1

CDR3 protein: CASSVTGMGTDTQYF
CDR3 DNA: TGTGCCAGTAGTGTGACAGGGATGGGTACAGATACGCAGTATTTT
CDR3 length: 15
J gene: TRBJ2-3
clone size: -
D gene: TRBD1
V gene: TRBV19

CDR3 protein: CASSPPPGHGYTF
CDR3 DNA: TGTGCCAGCTCACCCCCTCCAGGGCATGGCTACACCTTC
CDR3 length: 13
J gene: TRBJ1-2
clone size: many
D gene: -
V gene: TRBV18

CDR3 protein: CSAGSSGRGEQFF
CDR3 DNA: TGCAGCGCTGGGAGTAGCGGGAGGGGGGAGCAGTTCTTC
CDR3 length: 13
J gene: TRBJ2-1
clone size: few
D gene: TRBD2
V gene: TRBV29-1

CDR3 protein: CASSWTAGGNSPLHF
CDR3 DNA: TGTGCCAGCAGTTGGACAGCTGGAGGTAATTCACCCCTCCACTTT
CDR3 length: 15
J gene: TRBJ1-6
clone size: -
D gene: -
V gene: TRBV6-2/TRBV6-3

CDR3 protein: CATSDPGQGAPGELFF
CDR3 DNA: TGTGCCACCAGTGATCCGGGACAGGGGGCCCCCGGGGAGCTGTTTTTT
CDR3 length: 16
J gene: TRBJ2-2
clone size: -
D gene: TRBD1
V gene: TRBV24-1

CDR3 protein: CARDYGYTF
CDR3 DNA: TGTGCCCGGGACTATGGCTACACCTTC
CDR3 length: 9
J gene: TRBJ1-2
clone size: many
D gene: -
V gene: TRBV27

CDR3 protein: CATLGQAADTQYF
CDR3 DNA: TGTGCCACGTTGGGACAGGCCGCAGATACGCAGTATTTT
CDR3 length: 13
J gene: TRBJ2-3
clone size: many
D gene: TRBD1
V gene: TRBV10-3

CDR3 protein: CASSLSPSGSGETQYF
CDR3 DNA: TGTGCCAGCAGCCTCAGCCCTAGCGGGAGTGGGGAGACCCAGTACTTC
CDR3 length: 16
J gene: TRBJ2-5
clone size: many
D gene: TRBD2
V gene: TRBV13

CDR3 protein: CASSLSGGEGNEQFF
CDR3 DNA: TGTGCCAGCAGTCTTAGCGGGGGCGAAGGCAATGAGCAGTTCTTC
CDR3 length: 15
J gene: TRBJ2-1
clone size: many
D gene: TRBD2
V gene: TRBV2

CDR3 protein: CASSEGTANEKLFF
CDR3 DNA: TGTGCCAGCAGTGAGGGGACAGCAAATGAAAAACTGTTTTTT
CDR3 length: 14
J gene: TRBJ1-4
clone size: many
D gene: TRBD1
V gene: TRBV6-1

CDR3 protein: CASSLEFALAGTYEQYF
CDR3 DNA: TGTGCCAGCAGCTTAGAATTTGCACTAGCGGGAACCTACGAGCAGTACTTC
CDR3 length: 17
J gene: TRBJ2-7
clone size: -
D gene: TRBD2
V gene: TRBV11-2

CDR3 protein: CSARDSGPYEQYF
CDR3 DNA: TGCAGTGCTAGAGATAGCGGCCCCTACGAGCAGTACTTC
CDR3 length: 13
J gene: TRBJ2-7
clone size: few
D gene: -
V gene: TRBV20-1

CDR3 protein: CASSPYGATKAQNTQYF
CDR3 DNA: TGTGCCAGCTCACCCTACGGGGCCACCAAGGCGCAGAATACGCAGTATTTT
CDR3 length: 17
J gene: TRBJ2-3
clone size: few
D gene: -
V gene: TRBV18

CDR3 protein: CASSYSGTHAFGNTIYF
CDR3 DNA: TGTGCCAGCAGTTACTCTGGGACCCACGCTTTTGGAAACACCATATATTTT
CDR3 length: 17
J gene: TRBJ1-3
clone size: few
D gene: -
V gene: TRBV6-6

CDR3 protein: CASSADLFSYNEQFF
CDR3 DNA: TGTGCCAGCAGTGCCGACTTGTTCTCCTACAATGAGCAGTTCTTC
CDR3 length: 15
J gene: TRBJ2-1
clone size: -
D gene: -
V gene: TRBV28

CDR3 protein: CASSLAAGGHADEQYF
CDR3 DNA: TGCGCCAGCAGCTTGGCGGCGGGGGGGCATGCCGACGAGCAGTACTTC
CDR3 length: 16
J gene: TRBJ2-7
clone size: many
D gene: TRBD2
V gene: TRBV5-1

CDR3 protein: CSARDLGTDSPPLYGYTF
CDR3 DNA: TGCAGTGCTAGAGATCTGGGGACAGATAGTCCCCCCCTCTATGGCTACACCTTC
CDR3 length: 18
J gene: TRBJ1-2
clone size: many
D gene: TRBD1
V gene: TRBV20-1

CDR3 protein: CASSPLTSKNIQYF
CDR3 DNA: TGTGCCAGCAGTCCACTGACTAGTAAAAACATTCAGTACTTC
CDR3 length: 14
J gene: TRBJ2-4
clone size: many
D gene: -
V gene: TRBV28

CDR3 protein: CSALDRADGELFF
CDR3 DNA: TGCAGTGCTCTGGACAGGGCCGACGGGGAGCTGTTTTTT
CDR3 length: 13
J gene: TRBJ2-2
clone size: many
D gene: TRBD1
V gene: TRBV20-1

CDR3 protein: CAGSSLSGAYNEQFF
CDR3 DNA: TGTGCCGGCAGCTCACTATCGGGGGCCTACAATGAGCAGTTCTTC
CDR3 length: 15
J gene: TRBJ2-1
clone size: -
D gene: -
V gene: TRBV6-2/TRBV6-3

CDR3 protein: CASRSLGGVDNEQFF
CDR3 DNA: TGTGCCAGCAGAAGCCTTGGGGGGGTCGACAATGAGCAGTTCTTC
CDR3 length: 15
J gene: TRBJ2-1
clone size: many
D gene: TRBD2
V gene: TRBV27

CDR3 protein: CASSVGGGFYEQYF
CDR3 DNA: TGTGCCAGCAGCGTAGGGGGGGGATTCTACGAGCAGTACTTC
CDR3 length: 14
J gene: TRBJ2-7
clone size: -
D gene: TRBD2
V gene: TRBV9

CDR3 protein: CSANQGGMSNEQFF
CDR3 DNA: TGCAGTGCTAACCAGGGGGGCATGTCGAATGAGCAGTTCTTC
CDR3 length: 14
J gene: TRBJ2-1
clone size: many
D gene: -
V gene: TRBV20-1

CDR3 protein: CASSQVGTGYGYTF
CDR3 DNA: TGTGCCAGCAGCCAAGTTGGGACAGGGTATGGCTACACCTTC
CDR3 length: 14
J gene: TRBJ1-2
clone size: many
D gene: TRBD1
V gene: TRBV3-1

CDR3 protein: CASSIARGRGNGELFF
CDR3 DNA: TGTGCCAGTAGTATAGCCAGGGGGCGTGGGAACGGGGAGCTGTTTTTT
CDR3 length: 16
J gene: TRBJ2-2
clone size: -
D gene: TRBD1
V gene: TRBV19

CDR3 protein: CASSLDRGYNEQFF
CDR3 DNA: TGTGCCAGCAGCCTGGACAGGGGCTACAATGAGCAGTTCTTC
CDR3 length: 14
J gene: TRBJ2-1
clone size: many
D gene: TRBD1
V gene: TRBV11-3

CDR3 protein: CASSSGGSRDTQYF
CDR3 DNA: TGTGCCAGCAGTAGCGGGGGGTCCCGGGATACGCAGTATTTT
CDR3 length: 14
J gene: TRBJ2-3
clone size: many
D gene: TRBD2
V gene: TRBV28

CDR3 protein: CASSQRAGLMNTEAFF
CDR3 DNA: TGTGCCAGTAGTCAGCGGGCAGGGCTTATGAACACTGAAGCTTTCTTT
CDR3 length: 16
J gene: TRBJ1-1
clone size: -
D gene: -
V gene: TRBV19

CDR3 protein: CASSQGFRGTEGYTF
CDR3 DNA: TGCGCCAGCAGCCAAGGGTTCAGGGGAACTGAAGGCTACACCTTC
CDR3 length: 15
J gene: TRBJ1-2
clone size: -
D gene: -
V gene: TRBV4-1

CDR3 protein: CSARGSGDSVSYGYTF
CDR3 DNA: TGCAGTGCTAGAGGGTCGGGGGACAGCGTTAGCTATGGCTACACCTTC
CDR3 length: 16
J gene: TRBJ1-2
clone size: many
D gene: TRBD1
V gene: TRBV20-1

CDR3 protein: CASSLDRGPLTNEKLFF
CDR3 DNA: TGTGCCAGCAGTTTGGACAGGGGGCCCCTCACTAATGAAAAACTGTTTTTT
CDR3 length: 17
J gene: TRBJ1-4
clone size: -
D gene: TRBD1
V gene: TRBV6-9

CDR3 protein: CASSLGQGSNEKLFF
CDR3 DNA: TGTGCCAGCAGTTTGGGACAGGGAAGTAATGAAAAACTGTTTTTT
CDR3 length: 15
J gene: TRBJ1-4
clone size: many
D gene: TRBD1
V gene: TRBV28

CDR3 protein: CASSAQGFYGYTF
CDR3 DNA: TGTGCCAGCAGCGCACAGGGATTCTATGGCTACACCTTC
CDR3 length: 13
J gene: TRBJ1-2
clone size: few
D gene: -
V gene: TRBV7-9

CDR3 protein: CASSLGLQGGNEQYF
CDR3 DNA: TGTGCCAGCAGCTTAGGCTTACAGGGGGGCAACGAGCAGTACTTC
CDR3 length: 15
J gene: TRBJ2-7
clone size: many
D gene: TRBD1
V gene: TRBV7-6

CDR3 protein: CASSTGVAGTSEQYF
CDR3 DNA: TGTGCCAGCAGTACCGGGGTAGCGGGAACGAGCGAGCAGTACTTC
CDR3 length: 15
J gene: TRBJ2-7
clone size: many
D gene: TRBD2
V gene: TRBV6-1

CDR3 protein: CASSPGQGSEQYF
CDR3 DNA: TGTGCCAGCAGCCCGGGACAGGGCAGCGAGCAGTACTTC
CDR3 length: 13
J gene: TRBJ2-7
clone size: -
D gene: TRBD1
V gene: TRBV5-6

CDR3 protein: CASSPRGQDLGGYTF
CDR3 DNA: TGTGCCAGTAGCCCTAGGGGACAGGACCTGGGAGGCTACACCTTC
CDR3 length: 15
J gene: TRBJ1-2
clone size: many
D gene: TRBD1
V gene: TRBV19

CDR3 protein: CAISPKGISEETQYF
CDR3 DNA: TGTGCCATCAGCCCGAAAGGGATTAGCGAAGAGACCCAGTACTTC
CDR3 length: 15
J gene: TRBJ2-5
clone size: many
D gene: -
V gene: TRBV10-3

CDR3 protein: CASSQGILEDTQYF
CDR3 DNA: TGTGCCAGCAGCCAAGGCATTCTCGAAGATACGCAGTATTTT
CDR3 length: 14
J gene: TRBJ2-3
clone size: -
D gene: -
V gene: TRBV4-2

CDR3 protein: CASSHTGRGFTDTQYF
CDR3 DNA: TGTGCCAGCAGCCACACAGGTAGAGGATTCACAGATACGCAGTATTTT
CDR3 length: 16
J gene: TRBJ2-3
clone size: many
D gene: -
V gene: TRBV3-1

CDR3 protein: CAPPSGVFQETQYF
CDR3 DNA: TGTGCCCCACCTTCCGGGGTCTTCCAAGAGACCCAGTACTTC
CDR3 length: 14
J gene: TRBJ2-5
clone size: many
D gene: -
V gene: TRBV7-8

CDR3 protein: CASSDSRGGGGNEQFF
CDR3 DNA: TGTGCCAGCAGTGACTCAAGAGGCGGGGGGGGTAATGAGCAGTTCTTC
CDR3 length: 16
J gene: TRBJ2-1
clone size: once
D gene: TRBD2
V gene: TRBV6-4

CDR3 protein: CASSSEANTEAFF
CDR3 DNA: TGTGCCAGCAGCTCAGAAGCGAACACTGAAGCTTTCTTT
CDR3 length: 13
J gene: TRBJ1-1
clone size: many
D gene: -
V gene: TRBV5-8

CDR3 protein: CASSPDSNEQFF
CDR3 DNA: TGTGCCAGCAGCCCCGACAGCAATGAGCAGTTCTTC
CDR3 length: 12
J gene: TRBJ2-1
clone size: many
D gene: -
V gene: TRBV7-3

CDR3 protein: CSARDRQGTNEKLFF
CDR3 DNA: TGCAGTGCTAGAGATCGCCAGGGAACTAATGAAAAACTGTTTTTT
CDR3 length: 15
J gene: TRBJ1-4
clone size: few
D gene: -
V gene: TRBV20-1

CDR3 protein: CASSSGTSSFEQFF
CDR3 DNA: TGCGCCAGCAGCTCCGGGACTAGTTCGTTCGAGCAGTTCTTC
CDR3 length: 14
J gene: TRBJ2-1
clone size: many
D gene: TRBD2
V gene: TRBV5-1

CDR3 protein: CASTSSGQRETQYF
CDR3 DNA: TGTGCCAGCACCTCGAGCGGTCAGAGGGAGACCCAGTACTTC
CDR3 length: 14
J gene: TRBJ2-5
clone size: many
D gene: -
V gene: TRBV7-9

CDR3 protein: CASSLWGEPADEQFF
CDR3 DNA: TGTGCCAGCAGTTTATGGGGGGAGCCCGCGGATGAGCAGTTCTTC
CDR3 length: 15
J gene: TRBJ2-1
clone size: many
D gene: -
V gene: TRBV12-3/TRBV12-4

CDR3 protein: CSAREFRVDYEQYF
CDR3 DNA: TGCAGTGCTAGGGAGTTCAGGGTGGACTACGAGCAGTACTTC
CDR3 length: 14
J gene: TRBJ2-7
clone size: many
D gene: -
V gene: TRBV20-1

CDR3 protein: CASAYGSVTDTQYF
CDR3 DNA: TGTGCCAGCGCCTATGGGTCTGTCACAGATACGCAGTATTTT
CDR3 length: 14
J gene: TRBJ2-3
clone size: many
D gene: -
V gene: TRBV28

CDR3 protein: CASSLSRKYEQYF
CDR3 DNA: TGTGCCAGCAGTTTATCGCGGAAGTACGAGCAGTACTTC
CDR3 length: 13
J gene: TRBJ2-7
clone size: many
D gene: -
V gene: TRBV27

CDR3 protein: CASSLQATNEKLFF
CDR3 DNA: TGTGCCAGCAGCTTACAGGCAACTAATGAAAAACTGTTTTTT
CDR3 length: 14
J gene: TRBJ1-4
clone size: many
D gene: -
V gene: TRBV7-2

CDR3 protein: CAWSGSGETQYF
CDR3 DNA: TGTGCCTGGAGTGGGTCAGGGGAGACCCAGTACTTC
CDR3 length: 12
J gene: TRBJ2-5
clone size: many
D gene: -
V gene: TRBV30